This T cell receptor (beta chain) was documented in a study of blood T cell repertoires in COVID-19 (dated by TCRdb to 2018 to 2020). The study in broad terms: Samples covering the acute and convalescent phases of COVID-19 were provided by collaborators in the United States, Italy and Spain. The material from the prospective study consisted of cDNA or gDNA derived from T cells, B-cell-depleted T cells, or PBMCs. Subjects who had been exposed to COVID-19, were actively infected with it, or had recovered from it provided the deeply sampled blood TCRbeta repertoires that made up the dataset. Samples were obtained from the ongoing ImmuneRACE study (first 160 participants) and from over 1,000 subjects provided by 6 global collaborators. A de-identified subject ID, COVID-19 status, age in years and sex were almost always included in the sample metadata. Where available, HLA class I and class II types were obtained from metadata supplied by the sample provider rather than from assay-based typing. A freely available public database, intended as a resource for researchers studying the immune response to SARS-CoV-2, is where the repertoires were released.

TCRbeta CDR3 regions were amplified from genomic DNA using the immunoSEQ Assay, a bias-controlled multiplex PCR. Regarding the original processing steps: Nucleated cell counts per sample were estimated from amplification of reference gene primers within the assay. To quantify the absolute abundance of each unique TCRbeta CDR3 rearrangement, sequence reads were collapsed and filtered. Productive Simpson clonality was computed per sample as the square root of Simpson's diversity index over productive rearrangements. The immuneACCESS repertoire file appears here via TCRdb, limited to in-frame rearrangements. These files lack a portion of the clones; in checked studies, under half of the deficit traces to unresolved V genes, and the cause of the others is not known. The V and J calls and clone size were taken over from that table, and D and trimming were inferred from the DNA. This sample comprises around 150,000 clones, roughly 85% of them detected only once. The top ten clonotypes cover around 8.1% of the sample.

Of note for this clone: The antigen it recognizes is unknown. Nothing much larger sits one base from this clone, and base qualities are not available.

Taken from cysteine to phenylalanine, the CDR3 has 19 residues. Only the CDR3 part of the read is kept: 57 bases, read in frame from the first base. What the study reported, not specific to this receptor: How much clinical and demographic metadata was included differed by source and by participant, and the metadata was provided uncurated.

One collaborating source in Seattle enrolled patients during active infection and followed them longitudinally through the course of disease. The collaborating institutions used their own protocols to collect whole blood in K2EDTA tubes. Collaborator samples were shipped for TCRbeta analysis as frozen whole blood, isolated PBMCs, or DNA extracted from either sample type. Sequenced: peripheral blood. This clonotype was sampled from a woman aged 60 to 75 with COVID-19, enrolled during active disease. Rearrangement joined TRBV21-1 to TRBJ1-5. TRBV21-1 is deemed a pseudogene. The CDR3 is CASSLHPGDGEGSNQPQHF. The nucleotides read TGTGCCAGCAGCCTACACCCAGGGGACGGGGAGGGTAGCAATCAGCCCCAGCATTTT.